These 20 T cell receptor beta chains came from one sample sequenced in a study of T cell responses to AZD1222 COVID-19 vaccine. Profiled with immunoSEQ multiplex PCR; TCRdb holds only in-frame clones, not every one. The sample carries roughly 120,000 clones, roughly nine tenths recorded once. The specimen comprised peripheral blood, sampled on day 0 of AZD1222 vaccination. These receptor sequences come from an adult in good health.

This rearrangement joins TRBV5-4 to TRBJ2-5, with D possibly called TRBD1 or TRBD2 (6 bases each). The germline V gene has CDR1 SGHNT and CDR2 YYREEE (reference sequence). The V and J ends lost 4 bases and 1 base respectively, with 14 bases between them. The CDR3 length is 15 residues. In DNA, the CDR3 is TGTGCCAGCAGCCCACAAACGGGGGCCCAAGAGACCCAGTACTTC. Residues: CASSPQTGAQETQYF.

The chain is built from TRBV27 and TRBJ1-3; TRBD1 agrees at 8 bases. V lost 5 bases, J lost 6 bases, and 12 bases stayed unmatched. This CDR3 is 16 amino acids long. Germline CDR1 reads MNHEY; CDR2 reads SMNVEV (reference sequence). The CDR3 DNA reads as TGTGCCAGCAGTCCCCATGGGACAGGTCCTCCAAACACCATATATTTT. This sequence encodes CASSPHGTGPPNTIYF.

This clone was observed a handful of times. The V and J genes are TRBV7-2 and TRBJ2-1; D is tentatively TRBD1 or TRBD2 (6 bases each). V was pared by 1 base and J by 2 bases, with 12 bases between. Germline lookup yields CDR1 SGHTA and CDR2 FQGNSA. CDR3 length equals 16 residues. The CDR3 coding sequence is TGTGCCAGCAGCTTAGTTAGGGGGGCACCCTACAATGAGCAGTTCTTC. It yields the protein CASSLVRGAPYNEQFF.

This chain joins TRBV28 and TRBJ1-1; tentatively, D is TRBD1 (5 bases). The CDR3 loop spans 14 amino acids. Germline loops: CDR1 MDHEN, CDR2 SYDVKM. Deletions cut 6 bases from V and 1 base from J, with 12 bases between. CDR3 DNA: TGTGCCAGCAGCTCCGGGACGGGGAACACTGAAGCTTTCTTT. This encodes CASSSGTGNTEAFF.

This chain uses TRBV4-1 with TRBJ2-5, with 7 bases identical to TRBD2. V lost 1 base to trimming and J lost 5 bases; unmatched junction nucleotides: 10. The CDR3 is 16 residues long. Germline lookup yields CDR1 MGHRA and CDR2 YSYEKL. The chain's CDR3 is CASSQASGRVGETQYF. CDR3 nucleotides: TGCGCCAGCAGCCAAGCCTCGGGGAGGGTAGGGGAGACCCAGTACTTC.

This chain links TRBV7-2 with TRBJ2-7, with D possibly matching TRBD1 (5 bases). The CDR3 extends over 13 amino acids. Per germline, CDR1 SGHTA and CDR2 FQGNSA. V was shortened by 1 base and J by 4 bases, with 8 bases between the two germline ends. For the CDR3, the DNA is TGTGCCAGCAGCTTAGTAGGGGAATACGAGCAGTACTTC. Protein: CASSLVGEYEQYF.

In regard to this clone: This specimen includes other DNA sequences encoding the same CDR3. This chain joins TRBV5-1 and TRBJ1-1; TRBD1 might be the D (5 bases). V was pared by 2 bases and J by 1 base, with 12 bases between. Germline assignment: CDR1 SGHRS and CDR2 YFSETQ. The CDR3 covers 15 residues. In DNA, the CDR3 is TGCGCCAGCAGCTTAGGTCCGGGGGAGAACACTGAAGCTTTCTTT. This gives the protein CASSLGPGENTEAFF.

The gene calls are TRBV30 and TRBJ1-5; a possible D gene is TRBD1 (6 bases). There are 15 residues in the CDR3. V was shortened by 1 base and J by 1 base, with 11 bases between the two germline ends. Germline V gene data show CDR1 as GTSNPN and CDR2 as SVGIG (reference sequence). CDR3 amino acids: CAWSAKGVSNQPQHF. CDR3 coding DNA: TGTGCCTGGAGTGCCAAGGGGGTAAGCAATCAGCCCCAGCATTTT.

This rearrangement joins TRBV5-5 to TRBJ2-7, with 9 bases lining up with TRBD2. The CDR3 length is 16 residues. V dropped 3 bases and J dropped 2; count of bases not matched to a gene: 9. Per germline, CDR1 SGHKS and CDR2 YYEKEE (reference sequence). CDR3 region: CASSSTWERGAYEQYF. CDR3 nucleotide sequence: TGTGCCAGCAGCTCCACGTGGGAGCGGGGGGCCTACGAGCAGTACTTC.

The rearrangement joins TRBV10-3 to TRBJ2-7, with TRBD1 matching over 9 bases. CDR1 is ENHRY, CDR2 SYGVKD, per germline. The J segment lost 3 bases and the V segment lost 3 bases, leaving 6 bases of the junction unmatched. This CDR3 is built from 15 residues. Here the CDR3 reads CAISEGTGRVYEQYF. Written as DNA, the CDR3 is TGTGCCATCAGTGAAGGGACAGGGAGAGTCTACGAGCAGTACTTC.

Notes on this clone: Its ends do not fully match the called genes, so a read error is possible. As DNA, the CDR3 is TGTGCTAGCAGCTTAGGGACTCATACGGGACTAGCGTGGGGGACCCAGTACTTC. It translates to CASSLGTHTGLAWGTQYF. The chain is built from TRBV7-7 and TRBJ2-5; TRBD2 matches 10 bases. There are 18 residues in the CDR3. Germline CDR1 and CDR2: SSHAT and FNYEAQ (reference sequence).

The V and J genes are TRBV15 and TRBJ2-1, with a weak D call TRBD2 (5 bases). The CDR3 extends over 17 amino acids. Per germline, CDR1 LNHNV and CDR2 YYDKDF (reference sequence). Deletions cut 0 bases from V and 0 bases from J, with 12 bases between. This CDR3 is CATSRDYYGGSYNEQFF. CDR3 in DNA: TGTGCCACCAGCAGAGATTACTACGGAGGCTCCTACAATGAGCAGTTCTTC.

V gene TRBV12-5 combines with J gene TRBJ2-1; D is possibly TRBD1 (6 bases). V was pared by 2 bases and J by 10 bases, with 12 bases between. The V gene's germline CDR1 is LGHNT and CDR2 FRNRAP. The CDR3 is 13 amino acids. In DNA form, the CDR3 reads TGTGCTAGTGGTTTGAATACAGGGTTCGAGCAGTTCTTC. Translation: CASGLNTGFEQFF.

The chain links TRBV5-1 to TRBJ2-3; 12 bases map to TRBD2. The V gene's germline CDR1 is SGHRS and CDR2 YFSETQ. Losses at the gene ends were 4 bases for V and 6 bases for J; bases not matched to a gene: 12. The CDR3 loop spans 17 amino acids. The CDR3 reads CASSAAPSGGAGDTQYF. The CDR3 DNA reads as TGCGCCAGCAGCGCCGCCCCTAGCGGGGGGGCCGGGGATACGCAGTATTTT.

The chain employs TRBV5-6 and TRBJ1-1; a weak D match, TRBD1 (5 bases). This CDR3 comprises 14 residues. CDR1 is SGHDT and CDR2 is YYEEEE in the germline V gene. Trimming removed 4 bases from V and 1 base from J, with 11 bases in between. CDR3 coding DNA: TGTGCCAGCAGCCCTACGACAGCGAACACTGAAGCTTTCTTT. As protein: CASSPTTANTEAFF.

The CDR3 sequence is CSHYQGYEQYF. The CDR3 DNA follows: TGCAGTCACTATCAGGGGTACGAGCAGTACTTC. The chain is built from TRBV20-1 and TRBJ2-7; possible D gene TRBD1, 6 bases. The ends were cut back, 8 bases at V and 4 bases at J, with 12 bases in the middle. CDR1 DFQATT and CDR2 SNEGSKA come from the germline V gene (reference sequence). The CDR3 runs 11 residues.

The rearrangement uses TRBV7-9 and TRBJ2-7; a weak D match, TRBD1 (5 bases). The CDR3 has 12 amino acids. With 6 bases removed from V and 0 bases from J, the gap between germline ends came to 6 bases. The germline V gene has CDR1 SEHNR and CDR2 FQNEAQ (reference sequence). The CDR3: CASRQDSYEQYF. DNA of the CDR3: TGTGCCAGCAGACAGGACTCCTACGAGCAGTACTTC.

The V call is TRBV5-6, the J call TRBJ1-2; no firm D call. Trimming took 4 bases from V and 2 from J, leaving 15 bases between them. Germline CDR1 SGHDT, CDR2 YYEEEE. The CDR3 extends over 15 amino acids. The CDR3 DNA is TGTGCCAGCAGCCCCTCGGGCACAGTGAACTATGGCTACACCTTC. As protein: CASSPSGTVNYGYTF.

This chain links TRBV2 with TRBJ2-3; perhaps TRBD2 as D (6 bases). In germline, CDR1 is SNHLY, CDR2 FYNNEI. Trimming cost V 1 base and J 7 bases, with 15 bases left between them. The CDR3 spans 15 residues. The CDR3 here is CASSEGGGGRNTQYF. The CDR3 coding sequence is TGTGCCAGCAGTGAAGGGGGCGGAGGGAGGAATACGCAGTATTTT.

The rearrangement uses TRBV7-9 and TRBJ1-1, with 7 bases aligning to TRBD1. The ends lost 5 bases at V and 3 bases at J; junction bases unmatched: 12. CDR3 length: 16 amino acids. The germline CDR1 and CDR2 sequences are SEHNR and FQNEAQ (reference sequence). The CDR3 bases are TGTGCCAGCAGCCCATCCGAAGGGGGCGGGTACACTGAAGCTTTCTTT. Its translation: CASSPSEGGGYTEAFF. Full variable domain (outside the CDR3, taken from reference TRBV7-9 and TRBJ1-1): DTGVSQNPRHKITKRGQNVTFRCDPISEHNRLYWYRQTLGQGPEFLTYFQNEAQLEKSRLLSDRFSAERPKGSFSTLEIQRTEQGDSAMYLCASSPSEGGGYTEAFFGQGTRLTVV.